These 29 T cell receptor beta chains share one sample of origin, sequenced in a study of blood T cell repertoires in COVID-19. TCRdb keeps only in-frame clones here, not all; method: immunoSEQ multiplex PCR. The profile shows roughly 260,000 clones, roughly 87% of them singletons. The sample was PBMCs or T cells enriched from blood (not recorded which). Source of these receptors: a woman under 40 with acute COVID-19.

The genes are TRBV5-4 and TRBJ1-3, with D unclear. The CDR3 totals 15 residues. Trimming removed 4 bases from V and 0 bases from J, with 11 bases in between. Per the germline V gene, CDR1 is SGHNT and CDR2 is YYREEE (reference sequence). The CDR3 DNA reads as TGTGCCAGCAGCGTGGCCGGGTCCTCTGGAAACACCATATATTTT. Protein: CASSVAGSSGNTIYF.

This chain joins TRBV14 and TRBJ2-3, with a tentative D call TRBD1 (6 bases). The CDR3 is 19 amino acids. Between the trimmed V and J ends, which lost 0 bases and 1 base, there was a span of 20 bases. Germline V gives CDR1 SGHDN, CDR2 FVKESK. CDR3: CASSQDPLGTRIGTDTQYF. CDR3 DNA: TGTGCCAGCAGCCAAGATCCTTTAGGGACAAGGATAGGCACAGATACGCAGTATTTT.

This clone turned up a few times. The V call is TRBV27, the J call TRBJ2-4, with D tentatively TRBD2 (5 bases). The germline CDR1 and CDR2 sequences are MNHEY and SMNVEV (reference sequence). The CDR3 has 18 residues. Trimming left V 8 bases short and J 1 base short, with 24 bases between. The CDR3 coding sequence is TGTGCCAGCCGAGCGATGACCGGCGAGCGGAGGGCCAAAAACATTCAGTACTTC. The encoded protein is CASRAMTGERRAKNIQYF.

This rearrangement joins TRBV28 to TRBJ2-2; the match to TRBD1 covers 7 bases. J was trimmed by 0 bases and V by 7 bases; bases with no gene match: 5. Germline V gives CDR1 MDHEN, CDR2 SYDVKM. The CDR3 extends over 15 amino acids. In DNA, the CDR3 is TGTGCCAGCATCCTGGGGACAGCGAACACCGGGGAGCTGTTTTTT. This sequence encodes CASILGTANTGELFF.

The V call is TRBV3-1 (or the pseudogene TRBV3-2), the J call TRBJ2-2, with 10 bases fitting TRBD2. The CDR3 sequence is 19 residues long. J lost 1 base, V lost 5 bases, and 13 bases had no gene match. Germline V lookup: CDR1 LGHDT, CDR2 YNNKEL (reference sequence). CDR3 loop: CASSYYSASGRRNTGELFF. DNA of the CDR3: TGTGCCAGCAGCTACTACTCTGCTAGCGGGAGACGGAACACCGGGGAGCTGTTTTTT.

This sequence joins TRBV7-6 and TRBJ2-1; 9 positions match TRBD2. V gave up 6 bases and J gave up 9 bases; unmatched junction bases: 9. The CDR3 contains 14 residues. Germline-derived CDR1 and CDR2 are SGHVS and FNYEAQ. CDR3 nucleotides: TGTGCCAGCAGTTTTAGCGGGAGAGTAGGTGAGCAGTTCTTC. It codes for CASSFSGRVGEQFF. Full variable domain (remainder filled in from reference TRBV7-6 and TRBJ2-1): GAGVSQSPRYKVTKRGQDVALRCDPISGHVSLYWYRQALGQGPEFLTYFNYEAQQDKSGLPNDRFSAERPEGSISTLTIQRTEQRDSAMYRCASSFSGRVGEQFFGPGTRLTVL.

V and J are TRBV7-3 and TRBJ2-3; TRBD2 matches 10 bases. Trimming removed 3 bases from V and 0 bases from J; junction bases left unmatched: 9. The germline gives CDR1 SGHTA, CDR2 FQGTGA. The CDR3 totals 18 residues. The chain's CDR3 is CASSLSGLAGVSTDTQYF. CDR3 nucleotide sequence: TGTGCCAGCAGCTTGAGTGGGCTAGCGGGGGTTAGCACAGATACGCAGTATTTT.

The rearrangement uses TRBV6-5 and TRBJ1-1, with 10 bases that match TRBD1. V dropped 5 bases and J dropped 5; count of bases not matched to a gene: 5. CDR1 is MNHEY, CDR2 SVGAGI, per germline. The length of the CDR3 is 14 residues. CDR3 in DNA: TGTGCCAGCAGTAGAACGGGACAGGGGACTGAAGCTTTCTTT. Protein product: CASSRTGQGTEAFF.

The V and J genes are TRBV7-2 and TRBJ2-5; TRBD1 matches at 9 bases. The germline CDR1 and CDR2 sequences are SGHTA and FQGNSA. Germline trimming cut 1 base from V and 5 bases from J; bases unmatched to any gene: 8. This CDR3 has 16 amino acids. The CDR3 region has the DNA TGTGCCAGCAGCTTAGATGGGACAGGGACTCGGGAGACCCAGTACTTC. Protein: CASSLDGTGTRETQYF.

With respect to this clone: This same CDR3 is encoded by further DNA sequences in the sample. This chain uses TRBV18 with TRBJ1-5; a weak D match, TRBD1 (5 bases). V was pared by 2 bases and J by 3 bases, with 11 bases between. Looked up from germline, CDR1 is KGHSH and CDR2 is LQKENI. The CDR3 totals 15 residues. This CDR3 reads CASSPTDSSNQPQHF. In nucleotides, the CDR3 is TGTGCCAGCTCACCAACCGACAGTTCCAATCAGCCCCAGCATTTT.

V and J are TRBV19 and TRBJ2-7; tentatively, D is TRBD2 (6 bases). V lost 6 bases, J lost 6 bases, and 15 bases lay in between. The CDR3 contains 13 residues. Germline V gene data show CDR1 as LNHDA and CDR2 as SQIVND (reference sequence). The CDR3 here is CASSFQLGGEQYF. DNA of the CDR3: TGTGCCAGTAGCTTCCAATTGGGGGGCGAGCAGTACTTC.

This clone was seen more than once but under ten times. The chain carries TRBV6-1 and TRBJ2-7; 8 nucleotides line up with TRBD1. The CDR3 is 17 residues long. V lost 1 base and J lost 7; bases outside the gene matches: 15. Germline V lookup: CDR1 MNHNS, CDR2 SASEGT. The CDR3 loop reads CASSEVLPGTGRREQYF. CDR3 nucleotide sequence: TGTGCCAGCAGTGAAGTCTTACCGGGGACAGGACGTCGGGAGCAGTACTTC.

The rearrangement joins TRBV6-5 to TRBJ2-7, with 10 positions matching TRBD1. Germline values: CDR1 MNHEY, CDR2 SVGAGI. The length of the CDR3 is 15 residues. J gave up 0 bases and V 6 bases, and 5 bases lay outside the gene matches. CDR3 region: CASRRRQGASYEQYF. The CDR3 coding sequence is TGTGCCAGCAGAAGGAGACAGGGGGCCTCCTACGAGCAGTACTTC.

This clone has just one count. The chain links TRBV18 to TRBJ2-6; possibly TRBD1 for D (5 bases). Germline CDR1 KGHSH, CDR2 LQKENI. This CDR3 is 21 amino acids long. Between the trimmed V and J ends, which lost 1 base and 1 base, there was a span of 23 bases. Here the CDR3 reads CASSPLSKWQGTFSGANVLTF. The DNA of the CDR3 is TGTGCCAGCTCACCACTATCTAAATGGCAGGGAACCTTTTCTGGGGCCAACGTCCTGACTTTC.

The chain carries TRBV28 and TRBJ2-5; 11 nucleotides line up with TRBD2. The CDR3 totals 17 residues. In germline, CDR1 is MDHEN, CDR2 SYDVKM. Trimming cost V 3 bases and J 2 bases; bases outside gene matches: 8. CDR3 in DNA: TGTGCCAGCAGTTTCTCGGTTAGCGGGAGGGTACAAGAGACCCAGTACTTC. This sequence encodes CASSFSVSGRVQETQYF.

The gene calls are TRBV5-1 and TRBJ2-5; D perhaps matches TRBD2 (5 bases). The V end lost 0 bases, the J end lost 5 bases, and 14 bases lay between the germline ends. The CDR3 is made up of 15 amino acids. The germline V gene encodes CDR1 SGHRS and CDR2 YFSETQ. Here the CDR3 DNA reads TGCGCCAGCAGCTTGGGCTTACTACCGGGGGAGACCCAGTACTTC. This translates into CASSLGLLPGETQYF. Full variable domain (rest looked up from reference TRBV5-1 and TRBJ2-5): KAGVTQTPRYLIKTRGQQVTLSCSPISGHRSVSWYQQTPGQGLQFLFEYFSETQRNKGNFPGRFSGRQFSNSRSEMNVSTLELGDSALYLCASSLGLLPGETQYFGPGTRLLVL.

V is TRBV7-9 and J is TRBJ2-5; D unclear. CDR1 is SEHNR, CDR2 FQNEAQ, per germline (reference sequence). This CDR3 is 13 amino acids long. The V end was cut by 2 bases, the J end by 1 base, with 5 bases between. DNA of the CDR3: TGTGCCAGCAGCTTATCACTCCAAGAGACCCAGTACTTC. Encoded protein: CASSLSLQETQYF.

This chain joins TRBV7-2 and TRBJ2-3, with unresolved D. Germline V gives CDR1 SGHTA, CDR2 FQGNSA. The germline V and J ends were trimmed by 5 bases and 5 bases, with 5 bases remaining between them. The length of the CDR3 is 11 residues. For the CDR3, the DNA is TGTGCCAGCAGCCCCTTAGATACGCAGTATTTT. Amino acids: CASSPLDTQYF.

This chain joins TRBV28 and TRBJ2-1; D might be TRBD1 (5 bases). The CDR3 extends over 12 amino acids. Germline V gene sequence: CDR1 MDHEN, CDR2 SYDVKM. Trimming took off 6 bases at V and 12 bases at J, with 15 bases between the two ends. The CDR3, as DNA: TGTGCCAGCAGCTTAGGCGCAGGGCCGCAGTTCTTC. Translated, it gives CASSLGAGPQFF. Variable domain in full (rest from reference TRBV28 and TRBJ2-1): DVKVTQSSRYLVKRTGEKVFLECVQDMDHENMFWYRQDPGLGLRLIYFSYDVKMKEKGDIPEGYSVSREKKERFSLILESASTNQTSMYLCASSLGAGPQFFGPGTRLTVL.

The chain has TRBV6-1 and TRBJ2-7, with TRBD1 matching 7 bases. CDR1 MNHNS and CDR2 SASEGT come from the germline V gene. After removal of 3 bases from V and 3 bases from J, the junction contained 17 bases not matched to a gene. The CDR3 totals 18 residues. CDR3 amino acids: CASSEKKLTGAKGYEQYF. CDR3 DNA: TGTGCCAGCAGTGAGAAGAAACTCACAGGGGCTAAAGGCTACGAGCAGTACTTC.

This chain links TRBV29-1 with TRBJ1-3; tentatively, D is TRBD1 (5 bases). V gave up 7 bases and J gave up 0 bases, with 16 bases separating them. CDR3 length: 15 residues. Germline V CDR1 and CDR2: SQVTM, ANQGSEA. The CDR3 spells CSAGTGGSSGNTIYF. CDR3 DNA sequence: TGCAGCGCTGGGACGGGAGGAAGCTCTGGAAACACCATATATTTT.

The chain has TRBV28 and TRBJ2-1; D might be TRBD1 (5 bases). V dropped 3 bases and J dropped 7 bases, with 13 bases sitting between them. The CDR3 spans 14 residues. CDR1 is MDHEN and CDR2 is SYDVKM in the germline V gene. The CDR3 reads CASSLPGFINEQFF. Written as DNA, the CDR3 is TGTGCCAGCAGTTTGCCAGGGTTTATTAATGAGCAGTTCTTC.

The V call is TRBV12-3 or TRBV12-4, the J call TRBJ2-5, with a weak D call TRBD1 (6 bases). The CDR3 is made up of 13 amino acids. Trimming removed 5 bases at V and 0 bases at J, with 7 bases between. In DNA, the CDR3 is TGTGCCAGCAGTACAGGGAACCAAGAGACCCAGTACTTC. It yields the protein CASSTGNQETQYF.

The V gene is TRBV7-9, the J gene TRBJ1-2, with D perhaps matching TRBD1 (6 bases). This CDR3 comprises 13 residues. CDR1 is SEHNR, CDR2 FQNEAQ, per germline (reference sequence). Deletions cut 5 bases from V and 4 bases from J, with 11 bases between. The DNA of the CDR3 is TGTGCCAGCAGCCTAGAGACAGGCTATGGCTACACCTTC. As protein: CASSLETGYGYTF.

This clone showed up just once. CDR3 coding DNA: TGCGCCAGCAGCCGGGGACAGGGATTAGACAATGAGCAGTTCTTC. Translating gives CASSRGQGLDNEQFF. This rearrangement joins TRBV5-1 to TRBJ2-1; 9 bases are a match to TRBD1. The CDR3 sequence is 15 residues long. V lost 4 bases, J lost 5 bases, and 7 bases stayed unmatched. Germline V lookup: CDR1 SGHRS, CDR2 YFSETQ.

The J gene is TRBJ2-6, the V gene TRBV19, with TRBD1 matching over 7 bases. This CDR3 comprises 16 residues. J gave up 8 bases and V 3 bases, and 10 bases lay outside the gene matches. Germline V gene lookup returns CDR1 LNHDA and CDR2 SQIVND (reference sequence). This chain's CDR3 is CASSISAGTETNVLTF. In DNA, the CDR3 is TGTGCCAGTAGTATTTCCGCCGGGACAGAGACCAACGTCCTGACTTTC.

This clone was picked up a small number of times. The chain recombines TRBV10-1 with TRBJ2-7; D is perhaps TRBD2 (6 bases). Germline assignment: CDR1 WNHNN and CDR2 SYGVQD (reference sequence). V was trimmed by 0 bases and J by 5 bases, leaving 8 bases between them. There are 13 residues in the CDR3. The CDR3 bases are TGCGCCAGCAGTGAGTCGGGGGGAAACGAGCAGTACTTC. Amino acid sequence: CASSESGGNEQYF.

The V call is TRBV21-1, the J call TRBJ1-4; whether TRBD1, the table's D call, matches the DNA was not checked. TRBV21-1 is listed as a pseudogene. The CDR3 runs to 15 residues. The CDR3 DNA reads as TGTGCCAGCAGCAAAGACGAACATGATAATGAAAAACTGTTTTTT. Translating gives CASSKDEHDNEKLFF.

CDR3 in amino acids: CAISDRTLNTGELFF. CDR3 DNA sequence: TGTGCCATCAGTGACAGGACACTTAACACCGGGGAGCTGTTTTTT. The chain links TRBV10-3 to TRBJ2-2; D is possibly TRBD1 (5 bases). Trimming stripped 3 bases from V and 2 bases from J, with 10 bases between. The germline V gene encodes CDR1 ENHRY and CDR2 SYGVKD. The CDR3 sequence is 15 residues long.